One sample yielded the 24 T cell receptor beta chains listed below, sequenced in a study of monozygotic twins with inflammatory bowel disease. TCRdb processed the 5' RACE reads again and assigns one entry to each CDR3 protein, with no DNA. In all, the sample yields fewer than 350,000 distinct CDR3 sequences. Sequences were obtained from blood. These receptor sequences come from a human donor with ulcerative colitis or Crohn's disease, or a healthy co-twin of an affected twin (not recorded which).

CDR3 in amino acids: CAIYHHRDNTGELFF. This sequence joins TRBV7-9 and TRBJ2-2. This CDR3 is built from 15 residues. Germline lookup yields CDR1 SEHNR and CDR2 FQNEAQ (reference sequence).

This sequence joins TRBV28 and TRBJ2-3; checking the TCRdb D call of TRBD2 is not possible without DNA. This CDR3 is built from 13 residues. Per germline, CDR1 MDHEN and CDR2 SYDVKM. The CDR3 loop is CASSGGGPDTQYF.

The chain couples TRBV28 to TRBJ2-7. In germline, CDR1 is MDHEN, CDR2 SYDVKM. This CDR3 region has 15 residues. The CDR3 protein is CASSLGSQLSYEQYF.

The chain has TRBV29-1 and TRBJ1-1. Germline CDR1 is SQVTM and CDR2 is ANQGSEA. This CDR3 spans 11 amino acids. The CDR3 reads CSVTTRGEAFF.

The chain couples TRBV28 to TRBJ2-2. Germline V gene data show CDR1 as MDHEN and CDR2 as SYDVKM. The CDR3 is 13 amino acids. CDR3 region: CASVAINTGELFF.

V usage is TRBV12-3 or TRBV12-4 and J usage is TRBJ2-1; the D call from TCRdb, TRBD2, cannot be confirmed without DNA. CDR3 length equals 16 residues. CDR3 in amino acids: CASSGPTSGLYNEQFF.

V and J are TRBV30 and TRBJ1-1; checking the TCRdb D call of TRBD1 is not possible without DNA. This CDR3 comprises 15 residues. The germline gives CDR1 GTSNPN, CDR2 SVGIG (reference sequence). The CDR3 reads CAWSTNRGPNTEAFF.

This chain uses TRBV18 with TRBJ1-4; TCRdb's D gene call, TRBD1, goes unchecked for lack of DNA. The CDR3 runs to 16 residues. Looked up from germline, CDR1 is KGHSH and CDR2 is LQKENI. The CDR3 reads CASSPSGTGTNEKLFF.

The gene calls are TRBV20-1 and TRBJ1-2; the D call from TCRdb, TRBD1, cannot be confirmed without DNA. Germline V gives CDR1 DFQATT, CDR2 SNEGSKA (reference sequence). The CDR3 runs 14 residues. Here the CDR3 reads CSANKGQTNYGYTF.

This rearrangement joins TRBV6-5 to TRBJ2-1; TCRdb selects TRBD2, and the lack of DNA leaves this call unchecked. This CDR3 spans 18 amino acids. Germline V lookup: CDR1 MNHEY, CDR2 SVGAGI. The CDR3 here is CASSPISSGRSSYNEQFF.

The genes are TRBV10-3 and TRBJ2-7; TCRdb picks TRBD2, but there is no DNA to check that call. CDR1 and CDR2 from the germline V gene are ENHRY and SYGVKD. The CDR3 consists of 13 residues. The CDR3 sequence: CAIRASELFEQYF.

The chain recombines TRBV6-5 with TRBJ2-7; the TCRdb call, TRBD1, lacks DNA for checking. Germline CDR1 and CDR2: MNHEY and SVGAGI. The CDR3 length is 16 residues. CDR3: CASSYSTGGQGYEQYF.

V usage is TRBV5-5 and J usage is TRBJ1-1. Germline CDR1 is SGHKS and CDR2 is YYEKEE (reference sequence). The CDR3 totals 15 residues. The CDR3 spells CASSLVTGSNTEAFF.

The J gene is TRBJ2-3, the V gene TRBV5-1; TCRdb outputs TRBD2, but without DNA this stays unchecked. The germline gives CDR1 SGHRS, CDR2 YFSETQ. This CDR3 has 19 residues. The CDR3 sequence: CASSLGWTSGSSPGDTQYF.

This rearrangement joins TRBV29-1 to TRBJ1-2; without DNA, the TCRdb call of TRBD1 cannot be checked. From germline, CDR1 is SQVTM and CDR2 ANQGSEA. This CDR3 spans 12 amino acids. CDR3 residues: CSVSIGDYGYTF.

This CDR3 reads CASSLGGLAKMNEQFF. This chain joins TRBV7-7 and TRBJ2-1; TCRdb's D gene call, TRBD2, goes unchecked for lack of DNA. CDR1 and CDR2 (germline): SSHAT, FNYEAQ (reference sequence). This CDR3 comprises 16 residues.

This rearrangement joins TRBV10-3 to TRBJ2-1; TCRdb designates TRBD1, a call that cannot be tested without DNA. Germline CDR1 reads ENHRY; CDR2 reads SYGVKD. The CDR3 extends over 14 amino acids. Here the CDR3 reads CAISRGETYNEQFF.

CDR3: CASSLDRLSYEQYF. V gene TRBV27 combines with J gene TRBJ2-7; TCRdb calls TRBD1, which cannot be checked without DNA. The CDR3 consists of 14 residues. Germline V CDR1 and CDR2: MNHEY, SMNVEV (reference sequence).

This chain joins TRBV6-5 and TRBJ2-2; TCRdb's D call, TRBD1, is unchecked because there is no DNA. The CDR3 spans 13 residues. In germline, CDR1 is MNHEY, CDR2 SVGAGI. The CDR3 is CASWETGRRELFF.

V is TRBV7-8 and J is TRBJ2-5; absent DNA, TCRdb's TRBD1 call cannot be checked. CDR1 and CDR2 (germline): SGHVS, FQNEAQ. The CDR3 totals 15 residues. The CDR3 protein is CASANPQGGEETQYF.

The chain couples TRBV6-5 to TRBJ2-1. There are 13 residues in the CDR3. Germline CDR1 reads MNHEY; CDR2 reads SVGAGI. CDR3 sequence: CASSRNDVNEQFF.

The V call is TRBV4-3, the J call TRBJ1-4. The CDR3 is 14 residues long. The germline gives CDR1 LGHNA, CDR2 YSLEER. The CDR3 protein is CASSQVSPYEKLFF.

The V and J genes are TRBV5-1 and TRBJ2-4. CDR1 and CDR2 from the germline V gene are SGHRS and YFSETQ. The CDR3 contains 16 residues. The CDR3 protein is CASSLGVSWVKNIQYF.

The rearrangement links TRBV7-3 to TRBJ2-4. The germline CDR1 and CDR2 sequences are SGHTA and FQGTGA. The CDR3 is 13 residues long. CDR3 region: CASSLGVENIQYF. Supplemented by reference TRBV7-3 and TRBJ2-4, the full variable domain reads GAGVSQTPSNKVTEKGKYVELRCDPISGHTALYWYRQSLGQGPEFLIYFQGTGAADDSGLPNDRFFAVRPEGSVSTLKIQRTERGDSAVYLCASSLGVENIQYFGAGTRLSVL.